The 27 T cell receptor beta chains presented below share a single source sample, sequenced in a study of T cells in tumors and immune-related adverse events. The repertoire was sequenced with immunoSEQ multiplex PCR; TCRdb's copy has only in-frame clones and lacks some. The sample has roughly 5,100 clones, 65% seen once; the top ten hold about 6%. This specimen consisted of gut tissue, obtained from a patient treated with anti-PD-1 therapy. All receptors come from a female donor with metastatic renal cell carcinoma.

V and J are TRBV30 and TRBJ2-7; TRBD1 aligns across 11 bases. The CDR3 has 15 amino acids. Germline assignment: CDR1 GTSNPN and CDR2 SVGIG (reference sequence). V shed 4 bases and J 4 bases; nucleotides not matched to a gene: 9. The CDR3 bases are TGTGCCTGGATGTCGAGGACAGGGGGCCCATACGAGCAGTACTTC. Protein: CAWMSRTGGPYEQYF.

With regard to this clone: At the DNA level, this CDR3 is encoded by other sequences in the same sample as well. The chain joins TRBV11-2 to TRBJ2-5; possible D gene TRBD1, 6 bases. The CDR3 has 13 amino acids. Looked up from germline, CDR1 is SGHAT and CDR2 is FQNNGV. Trimming stripped 3 bases from V and 3 bases from J, with 8 bases between. In DNA form, the CDR3 reads TGTGCCAGCAGCTTTTCAGGGGAAGAGACCCAGTACTTC. This codes for CASSFSGEETQYF.

This clone is a singleton in its sample. V is TRBV19 and J is TRBJ2-5; D is possibly TRBD2 (6 bases). The CDR3 totals 16 residues. V shed 6 bases and J shed 0 bases, with 17 bases lying between them. Germline V gives CDR1 LNHDA, CDR2 SQIVND (reference sequence). The CDR3 DNA reads as TGTGCCAGTAGCCAACGGGACTTCCCGTACCAAGAGACCCAGTACTTC. Its translation: CASSQRDFPYQETQYF.

This clone was detected only a few times. The genes are TRBV19 and TRBJ2-1; tentatively, D is TRBD2 (5 bases). This CDR3 is built from 14 residues. V was clipped by 6 bases and J by 3 bases, with 12 bases between them. The germline CDR1 and CDR2 sequences are LNHDA and SQIVND (reference sequence). For the CDR3, the DNA is TGTGCCAGTAGGTTCGGGGTCGGCTACAATGAGCAGTTCTTC. Its translation is CASRFGVGYNEQFF.

J is TRBJ1-5 and V is TRBV28; D not resolved. The CDR3 is made up of 12 amino acids. CDR1 is MDHEN, CDR2 SYDVKM, per germline. V lost 7 bases and J lost 4, with 8 bases in between. CDR3 region: CASMGRNQPQHF. CDR3 coding DNA: TGTGCCAGCATGGGAAGAAATCAGCCCCAGCATTTT.

J is TRBJ1-2 and V is TRBV25-1, with D maybe TRBD1 (5 bases). The CDR3 extends over 13 amino acids. The germline gives CDR1 MGHDK, CDR2 SYGVNS. Trimming took off 5 bases at V and 5 bases at J, with 12 bases between the two ends. The CDR3 DNA reads TGTGCCAGCAGTAGTTGGGACTATTATGGCTACACCTTC. Translated: CASSSWDYYGYTF.

This chain links TRBV5-4 with TRBJ2-7; 12 bases agree with TRBD1. The CDR3 consists of 16 residues. The V gene's germline CDR1 is SGHNT and CDR2 YYREEE (reference sequence). With 4 bases clipped from V and 6 bases from J, the junction kept 11 bases outside the gene matches. The CDR3 DNA reads TGTGCCAGCAGCGCACCTTTGGGGACAGGGGGCGTCGAGCAGTACTTC. Its protein is CASSAPLGTGGVEQYF.

The rearrangement joins TRBV29-1 to TRBJ1-5; no definite D call. Germline V gene lookup returns CDR1 SQVTM and CDR2 ANQGSEA. V was cut by 1 base and J by 12 bases, with 13 bases left in between. This CDR3 contains 12 residues. The CDR3 here is CSVEALDSFQHF. The CDR3 region has the DNA TGCAGCGTTGAAGCCCTGGACTCCTTCCAGCATTTT.

The rearrangement links TRBV18 to TRBJ2-5, with D perhaps matching TRBD1 (5 bases). Matching the DNA end better, TRBJ2-7 makes the J call doubtful. The CDR3 sequence is 13 residues long. Germline CDR1 is KGHSH and CDR2 is LQKENI. CDR3 loop: CASSLQDSYEQYF. Here the CDR3 DNA reads TGTGCCAGCTCACTACAGGATTCCTACGAGCAGTACTTC.

CDR3: CASRSTEGTEAFF. In DNA, the CDR3 is TGTGCCAGCAGGTCGACCGAGGGGACTGAAGCTTTCTTT. This chain joins TRBV2 and TRBJ1-1, with a tentative D call TRBD1 (5 bases). Trimming cost V 6 bases and J 5 bases, with 13 bases left between them. This CDR3 has 13 amino acids. Germline-derived CDR1 and CDR2 are SNHLY and FYNNEI.

V is TRBV6-1 and J is TRBJ2-3; TRBD2 matches 8 bases. Germline V CDR1 and CDR2: MNHNS, SASEGT. V shed 0 bases and J 6 bases; nucleotides not matched to a gene: 2. The CDR3 runs 14 residues. The CDR3 loop reads CASSEAGGADTQYF. CDR3 in DNA: TGTGCCAGCAGTGAAGCCGGGGGGGCGGATACGCAGTATTTT.

This clone was seen only a few times. CDR3 DNA: TGTGCCAGCAGTTCCGGGGGGCCTGGTGCTGGGGCCAACGTCCTGACTTTC. Protein sequence: CASSSGGPGAGANVLTF. The chain uses TRBV28 and TRBJ2-6; weak D call: TRBD2 (7 bases). The germline CDR1 and CDR2 sequences are MDHEN and SYDVKM. V gave up 4 bases and J gave up 2 bases, with 15 bases separating them. The CDR3 spans 17 residues.

This chain uses TRBV11-3 with TRBJ2-7; D is undetermined. The germline gives CDR1 SGHNT, CDR2 YENEEA. There are 12 residues in the CDR3. Trimming removed 8 bases from V and 6 bases from J, with 14 bases in between. CDR3 protein: CASGELPAEQYF. In nucleotides, the CDR3 is TGTGCCAGCGGAGAACTCCCAGCCGAGCAGTACTTC.

The chain joins TRBV7-2 to TRBJ1-1; D possibly corresponds to TRBD1 (6 bases). V lost 5 bases to trimming and J lost 7 bases, with 11 bases between them. There are 12 residues in the CDR3. Germline V gene data show CDR1 as SGHTA and CDR2 as FQGNSA. This CDR3 reads CASSPRGVEAFF. CDR3 sequence (DNA): TGTGCCAGCAGCCCCAGGGGTGTTGAAGCTTTCTTT.

The rearrangement links TRBV18 to TRBJ2-2; the D gene is possibly TRBD1 (6 bases). Germline V CDR1 and CDR2: KGHSH, LQKENI. The length of the CDR3 is 14 residues. V was trimmed by 3 bases and J by 7 bases, leaving 12 bases between them. CDR3 loop: CASSPETRGGELFF. The CDR3 DNA sequence: TGTGCCAGCTCACCCGAGACCAGGGGCGGGGAGCTGTTTTTT.

V usage is TRBV19 and J usage is TRBJ1-1; the match to TRBD1 covers 8 bases. V was pared by 5 bases and J by 2 bases, with 10 bases of the junction left unmatched. There are 16 residues in the CDR3. Germline-derived CDR1 and CDR2 are LNHDA and SQIVND (reference sequence). Here the CDR3 DNA reads TGTGCCAGTAGTCCTCCGGGACAGGTCTTTAACACTGAAGCTTTCTTT. This sequence encodes CASSPPGQVFNTEAFF.

J is TRBJ2-5 and V is TRBV7-6, with D perhaps matching TRBD1 (5 bases). The CDR3 spans 14 residues. V lost 4 bases to trimming and J lost 2 bases, with 11 bases between them. The germline CDR1 and CDR2 sequences are SGHVS and FNYEAQ. Here the CDR3 DNA reads TGTGCCAGCAGCTCATTCAGGGAACAAGAGACCCAGTACTTC. It codes for CASSSFREQETQYF.

The chain couples TRBV6-4 to TRBJ2-1, with TRBD1 as a possible D gene (6 bases). CDR3 length equals 12 residues. Trimming pared 6 bases from V and 10 bases from J, leaving 13 bases between. Germline CDR1 is MRHNA and CDR2 is SNTAGT. CDR3 amino acids: CASSSTGREQFF. CDR3 nucleotides: TGTGCCAGCAGCAGTACAGGGCGCGAGCAGTTCTTC.

This clone was seen just once. V usage is TRBV6-5 and J usage is TRBJ2-5, with D perhaps TRBD2 (5 bases). The CDR3 spans 14 residues. Germline V CDR1 and CDR2: MNHEY, SVGAGI. V lost 4 bases, J lost 5 bases, and 14 bases lay in between. This CDR3 reads CASSSPLTGETQYF. The CDR3 DNA reads as TGTGCCAGCAGTTCCCCTTTAACGGGGGAGACCCAGTACTTC.

The sample holds a few counts of this clone. The CDR3 coding sequence is TGTGCCAGCAGTTCTGGTGGAGATACGCAGTATTTT. This codes for CASSSGGDTQYF. The chain links TRBV6-6 to TRBJ2-3; no firm D call. V lost 4 bases and J lost 5, with 7 bases in between. The V gene's germline CDR1 is MNHNY and CDR2 SVGAGI (reference sequence). The CDR3 has 12 residues.

The chain has TRBV5-4 and TRBJ2-3; D may be TRBD1 or TRBD2 (6 bases each). This CDR3 has 16 amino acids. Germline CDR1 is SGHNT and CDR2 is YYREEE (reference sequence). V gave up 0 bases and J gave up 1 base, with 12 bases separating them. The CDR3: CASSLGGAGGTDTQYF. The CDR3 nucleotides are TGTGCCAGCAGCTTGGGGGGGGCGGGTGGCACAGATACGCAGTATTTT. Variable domain in full (rest from reference TRBV5-4 and TRBJ2-3): ETGVTQSPTHLIKTRGQQVTLRCSSQSGHNTVSWYQQALGQGPQFIFQYYREEENGRGNFPPRFSGLQFPNYSSELNVNALELDDSALYLCASSLGGAGGTDTQYFGPGTRLTVL.

The V call is TRBV7-2, the J call TRBJ2-4; the match to TRBD2 covers 8 bases. CDR1 and CDR2 (germline): SGHTA, FQGNSA. J lost 8 bases, V lost 5 bases, and 17 bases had no gene match. CDR3 length equals 17 residues. As DNA, the CDR3 is TGTGCCAGCAGCCCCGACTTGGGTAGCGGGGATTGGGACATTCAGTACTTC. It codes for CASSPDLGSGDWDIQYF.

The V call is TRBV19, the J call TRBJ1-2; no definite D call. The CDR3 length is 14 residues. The ends were cut back, 5 bases at V and 4 bases at J, with 14 bases in the middle. CDR1 LNHDA and CDR2 SQIVND come from the germline V gene (reference sequence). The chain's CDR3 is CASSENSDTYGYTF. The CDR3 DNA is TGTGCCAGTAGTGAAAACAGTGACACCTATGGCTACACCTTC. Supplemented by reference TRBV19 and TRBJ1-2, the full variable domain reads DGGITQSPKYLFRKEGQNVTLSCEQNLNHDAMYWYRQDPGQGLRLIYYSQIVNDFQKGDIAEGYSVSREKKESFPLTVTSAQKNPTAFYLCASSENSDTYGYTFGSGTRLTVV.

The rearrangement uses TRBV6-5 and TRBJ2-6; TRBD1 matches at 7 bases. The germline V gene has CDR1 MNHEY and CDR2 SVGAGI. Trimming cost V 5 bases and J 1 base; bases outside gene matches: 2. The CDR3 sequence is 15 residues long. This CDR3 reads CASSPQGSGANVLTF. The DNA of the CDR3 is TGTGCCAGCAGTCCACAGGGGTCTGGGGCCAACGTCCTGACTTTC.

The chain links TRBV6-1 to TRBJ1-1, with 9 bases matching TRBD1. Germline loops: CDR1 MNHNS, CDR2 SASEGT. The CDR3 covers 16 residues. V dropped 2 bases and J dropped 4; count of bases not matched to a gene: 8. CDR3 DNA sequence: TGTGCCAGCAGTGAAAGACTGACAGGGGGGAGCACTGAAGCTTTCTTT. It specifies CASSERLTGGSTEAFF.

The J gene is TRBJ2-3, the V gene TRBV7-2; 11 bases line up with TRBD2. Germline CDR1 and CDR2: SGHTA and FQGNSA. This CDR3 region has 16 residues. The trim removed 4 bases at V and 4 bases at J, leaving 7 bases unmatched. In DNA form, the CDR3 reads TGTGCCAGCAGCTATAGCGGGGGGGCCGGGGCAGATACGCAGTATTTT. Its protein product is CASSYSGGAGADTQYF. The whole variable domain, filled in from reference TRBV7-2 and TRBJ2-3, reads GAGVSQSPSNKVTEKGKDVELRCDPISGHTALYWYRQSLGQGLEFLIYFQGNSAPDKSGLPSDRFSAERTGGSVSTLTIQRTQQEDSAVYLCASSYSGGAGADTQYFGPGTRLTVL.

A note on this clone: The sample contains more than one DNA sequence encoding this CDR3. This chain links TRBV6-5 with TRBJ2-1; 11 bases match TRBD2. The trim removed 4 bases at V and 6 bases at J, leaving 5 bases unmatched. The CDR3 extends over 15 amino acids. Germline values: CDR1 MNHEY, CDR2 SVGAGI. CDR3 residues: CASSSAGTSGNEQFF. In DNA form, the CDR3 reads TGTGCCAGCAGTTCCGCCGGGACTAGCGGCAATGAGCAGTTCTTC.